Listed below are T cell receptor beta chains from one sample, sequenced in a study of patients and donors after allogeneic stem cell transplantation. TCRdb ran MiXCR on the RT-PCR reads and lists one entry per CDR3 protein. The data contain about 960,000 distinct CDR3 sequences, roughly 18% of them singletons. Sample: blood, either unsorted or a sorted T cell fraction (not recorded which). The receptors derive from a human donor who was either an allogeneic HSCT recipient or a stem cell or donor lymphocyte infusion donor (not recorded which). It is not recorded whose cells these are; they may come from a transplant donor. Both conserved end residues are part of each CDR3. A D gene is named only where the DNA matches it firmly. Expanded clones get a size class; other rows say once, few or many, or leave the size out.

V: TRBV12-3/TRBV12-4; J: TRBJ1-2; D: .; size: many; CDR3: CASTILEGGYTF; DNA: TGTGCCAGCACGATACTAGAAGGCGGCTACACCTTC
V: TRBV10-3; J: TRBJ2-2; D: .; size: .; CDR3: CAISDPARVGTGELFF; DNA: TGTGCCATCAGTGACCCCGCCAGGGTGGGCACCGGGGAGCTGTTTTTT
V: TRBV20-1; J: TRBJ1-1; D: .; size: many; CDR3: CSARETGRGTGHLNTEAFF; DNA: TGCAGTGCTAGAGAAACGGGTCGAGGAACAGGGCATCTGAACACTGAAGCTTTCTTT
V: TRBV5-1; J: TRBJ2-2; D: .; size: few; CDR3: CASTVQGTNTGELFF; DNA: TGCGCCAGTACGGTCCAGGGAACCAACACCGGGGAGCTGTTTTTT
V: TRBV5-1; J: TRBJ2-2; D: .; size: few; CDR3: CASSSVLTGELFF; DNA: TGCGCCAGCAGCTCCGTATTAACCGGGGAGCTGTTTTTT
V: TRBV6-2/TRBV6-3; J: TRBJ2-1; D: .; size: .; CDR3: CASSSLPMLNEQFF; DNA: TGTGCCAGCAGCTCCCTCCCGATGTTAAATGAGCAGTTCTTC
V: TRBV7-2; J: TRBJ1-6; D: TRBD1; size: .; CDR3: CASRRPGQGTSPLHF; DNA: TGTGCCAGCAGACGCCCCGGACAGGGGACTTCACCCCTCCACTTT
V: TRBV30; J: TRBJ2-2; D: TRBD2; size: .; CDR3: CAWRSPGGLTGELFF; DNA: TGTGCCTGGAGGTCGCCGGGGGGGCTCACCGGGGAGCTGTTTTTT
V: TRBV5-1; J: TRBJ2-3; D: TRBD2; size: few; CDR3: CASSLGTSIADTQYF; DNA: TGCGCCAGCAGCTTGGGGACTAGCATCGCAGATACGCAGTATTTT
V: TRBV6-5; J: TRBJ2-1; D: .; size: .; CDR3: CASSYSAGPGPDEQFF; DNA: TGTGCCAGCAGTTACTCAGCGGGCCCCGGCCCAGATGAGCAGTTCTTC
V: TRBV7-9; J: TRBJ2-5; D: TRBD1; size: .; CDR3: CASSQITGTGRETQYF; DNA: TGTGCCAGCAGCCAAATTACCGGGACAGGGAGGGAGACCCAGTACTTC
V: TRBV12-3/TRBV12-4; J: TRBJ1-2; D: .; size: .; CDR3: CASSYTGRWGYGYTF; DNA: TGTGCCAGCAGCTATACAGGGAGATGGGGCTATGGCTACACCTTC
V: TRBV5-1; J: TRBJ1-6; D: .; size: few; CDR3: CASSSDGNSPLHF; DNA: TGCGCCAGCAGCTCGGACGGAAATTCACCCCTCCACTTT
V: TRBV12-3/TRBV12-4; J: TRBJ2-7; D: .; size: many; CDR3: CASSFGDMTYEQYF; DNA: TGTGCCAGCAGTTTCGGGGACATGACCTACGAGCAGTACTTC
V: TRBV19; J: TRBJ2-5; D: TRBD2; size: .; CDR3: CASKRGTSGETQYF; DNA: TGTGCCAGTAAGAGGGGGACTAGCGGGGAGACCCAGTACTTC
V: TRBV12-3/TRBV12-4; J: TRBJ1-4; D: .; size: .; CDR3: CASSMGDIINEKLFF; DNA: TGTGCCAGCAGCATGGGGGACATCATTAATGAAAAACTGTTTTTT
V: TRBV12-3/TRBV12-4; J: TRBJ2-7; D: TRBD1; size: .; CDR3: CASSARPRDRAPGGQYF; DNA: TGTGCCAGCAGTGCCAGACCCCGGGACAGGGCCCCTGGGGGGCAGTACTTC
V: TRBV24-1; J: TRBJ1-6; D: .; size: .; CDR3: CATSEDWDNSPLHF; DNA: TGTGCCACCAGCGAGGACTGGGACAATTCACCCCTCCACTTT
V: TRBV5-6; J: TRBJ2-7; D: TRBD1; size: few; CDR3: CASSLVAGTGTHEQYF; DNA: TGTGCCAGCAGCTTGGTGGCAGGGACAGGGACCCACGAGCAGTACTTC
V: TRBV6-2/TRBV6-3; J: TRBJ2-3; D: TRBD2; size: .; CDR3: CASIRAGGEWDTQYF; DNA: TGTGCCAGCATCAGAGCGGGGGGAGAATGGGATACGCAGTATTTT
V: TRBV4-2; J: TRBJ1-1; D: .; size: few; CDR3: CASSQDDGNGGYEAFF; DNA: TGTGCCAGCAGCCAAGATGACGGTAATGGGGGATATGAAGCTTTCTTT
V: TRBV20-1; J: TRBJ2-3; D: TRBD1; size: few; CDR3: CSAGQGGKLDTQYF; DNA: TGCAGTGCTGGACAGGGGGGGAAGTTAGATACGCAGTATTTT